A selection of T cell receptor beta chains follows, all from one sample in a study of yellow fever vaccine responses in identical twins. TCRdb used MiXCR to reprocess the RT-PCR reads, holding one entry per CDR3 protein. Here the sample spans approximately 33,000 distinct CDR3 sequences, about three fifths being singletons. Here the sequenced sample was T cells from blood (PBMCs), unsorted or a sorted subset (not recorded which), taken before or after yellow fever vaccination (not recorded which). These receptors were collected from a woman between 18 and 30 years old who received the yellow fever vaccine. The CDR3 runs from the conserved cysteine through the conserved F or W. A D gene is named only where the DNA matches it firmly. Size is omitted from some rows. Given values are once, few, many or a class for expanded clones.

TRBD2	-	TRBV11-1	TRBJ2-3	TGTGCCAGCAGCTTAACTAGCGGGGTCGGCACAGATACGCAGTATTTT	CASSLTSGVGTDTQYF
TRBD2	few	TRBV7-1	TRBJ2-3	TGTGCCAGCAGCTCACCCGTAGCGGGAGGGCCTGAGTATTTT	CASSSPVAGGPEYF
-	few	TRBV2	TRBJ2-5	TGTGCCAGCAGTTTCCAAGAGACCCAGTACTTC	CASSFQETQYF
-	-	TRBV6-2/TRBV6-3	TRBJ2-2	TGTGCCAGCAGTTATCAGACCGGGGAGCTGTTTTTT	CASSYQTGELFF
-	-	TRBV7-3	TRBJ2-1	TGTGCCAGCAGCTCCCCCGGGGGCTCCTACAATGAGCAGTTCTTC	CASSSPGGSYNEQFF
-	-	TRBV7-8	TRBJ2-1	TGTGCCAGCAGCTTCTTCGGGAGTCCCTACAATGAGCAGTTCTTC	CASSFFGSPYNEQFF
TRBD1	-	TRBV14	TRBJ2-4	TGTGCCAGCAGCCTAAGGACAGGGGGGATCTACTTC	CASSLRTGGIYF
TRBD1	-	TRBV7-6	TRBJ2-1	TGTGCCAGCAGCCCAACAGGGGGCGGTGAGCAGTTCTTC	CASSPTGGGEQFF
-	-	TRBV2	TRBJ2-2	TGTGCCAGCAAGGCGAACACCGGGGAGCTGTTTTTT	CASKANTGELFF
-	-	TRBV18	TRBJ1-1	TGTGCCAGCTCACCAAGTAGGGCGGACACTGAAGCTTTCTTT	CASSPSRADTEAFF
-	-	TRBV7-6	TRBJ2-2	TGTGCCAGCAGCTTAAGGCATTCGAACACCGGGGAGCTGTTTTTT	CASSLRHSNTGELFF
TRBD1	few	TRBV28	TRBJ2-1	TGTGCCAGCAGTTTACGGGACAGGGGTAATGAGCAGTTCTTC	CASSLRDRGNEQFF
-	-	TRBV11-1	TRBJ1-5	TGTGCCAGCAGTCCCACGGACTGGCAGCCCCAGCATTTT	CASSPTDWQPQHF
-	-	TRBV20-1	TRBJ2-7	TGCAGTGCTAGTGAGTCAGGGATACCACTTACCTACGAGCAGTACTTC	CSASESGIPLTYEQYF